This T cell receptor beta chain was retrieved from a study of CD8 T cells in acute hepatitis C reinfection. Study observations and caveats: Regardless of outcome, more than ten public clonotypes appeared, one using V04-02/J02-02. CDR3 sequences shared with other epitopes were rare.

In germline, CDR1 is PRHDT, CDR2 FYEKMQ (reference sequence). Trimming shortened V by 2 bases and J by 4 bases, and 12 bases separated the two germline ends. This CDR3 has 15 amino acids. Only in-frame clones appear in the TCRdb table, and some are missing; sequencing was by immunoSEQ multiplex PCR. This sample carries approximately 40,000 clones, approximately 85% of them seen once, and the ten largest clones take 11%. Stated time point: naive CD8 control sorted from an acute-time-point sample. Worth noting for this clone: Its antigen is still unknown.

The chain recombines TRBV13 with TRBJ2-1; D is undetermined. The TCR originated in a woman in her late teens or twenties who spontaneously cleared hepatitis C infection. The sequencing sample was made of naive CD8+ T cells from PBMCs. CDR3 loop: CASSLRSGRYNEQFF. CDR3 in DNA: TGTGCCAGCAGCTTACGTTCGGGCAGGTACAATGAGCAGTTCTTC.